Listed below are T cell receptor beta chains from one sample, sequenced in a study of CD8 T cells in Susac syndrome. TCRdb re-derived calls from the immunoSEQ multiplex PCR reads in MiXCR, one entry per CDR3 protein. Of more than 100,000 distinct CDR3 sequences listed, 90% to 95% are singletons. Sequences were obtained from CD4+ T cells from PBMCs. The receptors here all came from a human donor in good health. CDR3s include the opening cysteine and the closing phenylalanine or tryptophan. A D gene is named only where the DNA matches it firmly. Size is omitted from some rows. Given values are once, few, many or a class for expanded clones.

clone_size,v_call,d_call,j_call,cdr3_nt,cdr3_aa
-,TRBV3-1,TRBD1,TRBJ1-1,TGTGCCAGCAGCCGCCTTCTTGGGACAGGCTCTAAATCGAACACTGAAGCTTTCTTT,CASSRLLGTGSKSNTEAFF
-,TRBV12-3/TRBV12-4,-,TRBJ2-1,TGTGCCAGCAGTGGACAGGGCCCCGGGACTAGAGGCAATGAGCAGTTCTTC,CASSGQGPGTRGNEQFF
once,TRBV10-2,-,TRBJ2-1,TGCGCCAGCAGTCGGGAATCGGGCACTGAGCAGTTCTTC,CASSRESGTEQFF
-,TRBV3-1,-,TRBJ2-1,TGTGCCAGCAGCCAAAGTCTGGGGAGCACAGAGCAGTTCTTC,CASSQSLGSTEQFF
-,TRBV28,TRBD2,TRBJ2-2,TGTGCCAGCAGCCCCCCGGGGAGGGGAACCGGGGAGCTGTTTTTT,CASSPPGRGTGELFF
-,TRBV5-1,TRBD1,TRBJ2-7,TGCGCCAGCAGAGAGGGGACAGCCGTCTCCTACGAGCAGTACTTC,CASREGTAVSYEQYF
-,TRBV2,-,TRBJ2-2,TGTGCCAGCAGCTCCCTAGAGGAGCTGTTTTTT,CASSSLEELFF
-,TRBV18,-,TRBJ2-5,TGTGCCAGCTCACCACGGCAGGGGAAGGAGACCCAGTACTTC,CASSPRQGKETQYF
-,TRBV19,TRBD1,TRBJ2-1,TGTGCCAGTAGTATCGGACAGGGGCCGTCCTACAATGAGCAGTTCTTC,CASSIGQGPSYNEQFF
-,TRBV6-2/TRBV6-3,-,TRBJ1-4,TGTGCCAGCAGTTACCAGTTCGGGGGCAATGAAAAACTGTTTTTT,CASSYQFGGNEKLFF
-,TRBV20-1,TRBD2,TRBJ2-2,TGCAGTGCTAGAGTAGCGGGAGAGTTGACCGGGGAGCTGTTTTTT,CSARVAGELTGELFF
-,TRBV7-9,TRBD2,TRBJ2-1,TGTGCCAGCAGCCCTCCGGGACTAGTCGATGAGCAGTTCTTC,CASSPPGLVDEQFF